The 29 T cell receptor beta chains in this list originate from one sample, sequenced in a study of regulatory T cells in long-lasting Graves disease. iRepertoire HTBI primers and Arm-PCR of CDR3 regions built TCR beta libraries. TCRdb re-analysed the multiplex PCR reads in MiXCR, keeping a single row per CDR3 protein. The profile covers approximately 360,000 distinct CDR3 sequences, with approximately 25% appearing a single time and 25% to 35% taken by the ten largest. Specified time point: persistent/refractory GD, antithyroid drugs over 5 years with positive TRAb. PBMC RNA was the source of the TCR library. The sample consisted of peripheral blood mononuclear cells (PBMCs), taken when the disease was refractory, from a patient treated with antithyroid drugs. The source is a woman between 40 and 55 years old with Graves disease.

This clonotype has just a few counts. The V gene is TRBV5-1, the J gene TRBJ1-2, with a possible D match to TRBD1 (5 bases). V lost 0 bases and J lost 6, with 15 bases in between. CDR1 is SGHRS and CDR2 is YFSETQ in the germline V gene. There are 15 residues in the CDR3. This chain's CDR3 is CASSLEYGRVDGYTF. The CDR3 nucleotides read TGCGCCAGCAGCTTGGAGTATGGCAGGGTTGATGGCTACACCTTC.

Many counts were recorded for this clonotype. V gene TRBV7-9 combines with J gene TRBJ1-2; the D gene is possibly TRBD1 (6 bases). This CDR3 has 15 residues. Trimming took off 5 bases at V and 5 bases at J, with 18 bases between the two ends. Per the germline V gene, CDR1 is SEHNR and CDR2 is FQNEAQ (reference sequence). CDR3 DNA: TGTGCCAGCAGCCGGGGACATTTAAATCGGTATGGCTACACCTTC. Protein sequence: CASSRGHLNRYGYTF.

At least ten counts were recorded for this clonotype. The rearrangement joins TRBV12-3 or TRBV12-4 to TRBJ2-7; 8 positions match TRBD2. CDR3 length equals 14 residues. Trimming removed 6 bases from V and 3 bases from J; junction bases left unmatched: 7. CDR3 loop: CASRRTSGGYEQYF. The CDR3 region has the DNA TGTGCCAGCAGGCGAACTAGCGGAGGCTACGAGCAGTACTTC.

V usage is TRBV7-9 and J usage is TRBJ2-1; no clear D gene. The germline CDR1 and CDR2 sequences are SEHNR and FQNEAQ (reference sequence). V shed 5 bases and J shed 0 bases, with 14 bases lying between them. The length of the CDR3 is 16 residues. This chain's CDR3 is CASSPRVTCSYNEQFF. DNA of the CDR3: TGTGCCAGCAGCCCCAGAGTCACCTGCTCCTACAATGAGCAGTTCTTC.

This clonotype has just one count. The J gene is TRBJ1-3, the V gene TRBV5-6, with D unclear. Per germline, CDR1 SGHDT and CDR2 YYEEEE. This CDR3 is 14 amino acids long. With 4 bases removed from V and 4 bases from J, the gap between germline ends came to 12 bases. The CDR3 is CASSLVGKGNTIYF. The CDR3 DNA is TGTGCCAGCAGCCTCGTTGGGAAAGGAAACACCATATATTTT.

The V and J genes are TRBV24-1 and TRBJ1-5; D is unclear. V gave up 5 bases and J gave up 0 bases, with 16 bases separating them. The CDR3 is 17 amino acids. Germline CDR1 reads KGHDR; CDR2 reads SFDVKD. The CDR3 DNA reads as TGTGCCACCAGTGGATCCCCCGGACGGGATAGCAATCAGCCCCAGCATTTT. Protein sequence: CATSGSPGRDSNQPQHF.

This clonotype showed up just a few times. V gene TRBV27 combines with J gene TRBJ2-7, with D unclear. Germline assignment: CDR1 MNHEY and CDR2 SMNVEV (reference sequence). The length of the CDR3 is 13 residues. V was shortened by 5 bases and J by 5 bases, with 13 bases between the two germline ends. CDR3 sequence reads: CASSVKGLHEQYF. CDR3 nucleotides: TGTGCCAGCAGTGTAAAGGGCCTCCACGAGCAGTACTTC.

This clonotype appeared many times. This chain connects TRBV27 to TRBJ1-4; weak D call: TRBD1 (5 bases). CDR3 length: 15 amino acids. Looked up from germline, CDR1 is MNHEY and CDR2 is SMNVEV (reference sequence). Trimming left V 5 bases short and J 10 bases short, with 20 bases between. CDR3 protein: CASSLTGTGGVKLFF. The CDR3 DNA is TGTGCCAGCAGTCTGACCGGGACGGGCGGAGTAAAACTGTTTTTT.

This clonotype was seen at least ten times. Germline and junction disagree at one end, which may indicate a read error. The chain couples TRBV5-1 to TRBJ1-2; the D gene is possibly TRBD1 (6 bases). The CDR3 extends over 15 amino acids. Per the germline V gene, CDR1 is SGHRS and CDR2 is YFSETQ. CDR3 nucleotide sequence: TGTGCCAGCAGCTTAGGTAGGGGGGGCGTCTATGGCTACACCTTC. Its translation is CASSLGRGGVYGYTF.

In its sample, this clonotype was seen many times. This chain connects TRBV7-8 to TRBJ2-5; D perhaps matches TRBD2 (7 bases). The germline V gene encodes CDR1 SGHVS and CDR2 FQNEAQ. Trimming took 2 bases from V and 5 from J, leaving 12 bases between them. The CDR3 is 14 residues long. DNA for the CDR3: TGTGCCAGCAGCTTAAATAGGGGGGGGGAGACCCAGTACTTC. Amino acids: CASSLNRGGETQYF.

This clonotype occurred many times. The V and J genes are TRBV3-1 and TRBJ2-7; D is unresolved. Trimming took 1 base from V and 3 from J, leaving 10 bases between them. The CDR3 is 14 amino acids. CDR1 LGHDT and CDR2 YNNKEL come from the germline V gene (reference sequence). DNA for the CDR3: TGTGCCAGCAGCCAAGGATCCGTAAACTACGAGCAGTACTTC. It translates to CASSQGSVNYEQYF.

This clonotype was seen more than once but under ten times. The chain employs TRBV13 and TRBJ1-5; D might be TRBD1 (6 bases). The CDR3 sequence is 14 residues long. V was trimmed by 5 bases and J by 6 bases, leaving 14 bases between them. The germline gives CDR1 PRHDT, CDR2 FYEKMQ (reference sequence). The CDR3, as DNA: TGTGCCAGCAGCGACAGAGGAGGGGGTCAGCCCCAGCATTTT. It yields the protein CASSDRGGGQPQHF.

This clonotype came up many times. The gene calls are TRBV6-1 and TRBJ2-2; D gene ambiguous. V was trimmed by 7 bases and J by 6 bases, leaving 12 bases between them. CDR3 length: 13 residues. Germline V gene lookup returns CDR1 MNHNS and CDR2 SASEGT. CDR3 sequence: CASTVRVAGELFF. Here the CDR3 DNA reads TGTGCCAGCACCGTAAGGGTCGCCGGGGAGCTGTTTTTT.

This clonotype was seen a few times. This sequence joins TRBV20-1 and TRBJ1-2; 8 nucleotides match TRBD1. The V and J ends lost 4 bases and 8 bases, in that order; junction bases with no gene match: 12. From germline, CDR1 is DFQATT and CDR2 SNEGSKA (reference sequence). The CDR3 consists of 14 residues. The CDR3 reads CSAKGQEGLTGYTF. CDR3 DNA sequence: TGCAGTGCTAAGGGACAGGAGGGGCTTACGGGCTACACCTTC.

In the case of this clonotype: Given a much more abundant clone one base away, this may be a read error. The CDR3 end shows no conserved phenylalanine or tryptophan, and so a read error is likely. V gene TRBV27 combines with J gene TRBJ2-2; D perhaps matches TRBD1 (6 bases). Germline V gene lookup returns CDR1 MNHEY and CDR2 SMNVEV (reference sequence). This CDR3 is 15 amino acids long. V was cut by 7 bases and J by 0 bases, with 12 bases left in between. CDR3 protein: CASTSKGANTGELFL. The CDR3 region has the DNA TGTGCCAGCACTTCCAAGGGGGCGAACACCGGGGAGCTGTTTCTT.

This clonotype was observed a handful of times. This chain joins TRBV19 and TRBJ2-2; a weak D match, TRBD2 (7 bases). Between the trimmed V and J ends, which lost 10 bases and 5 bases, there was a span of 20 bases. Looked up from germline, CDR1 is LNHDA and CDR2 is SQIVND (reference sequence). The CDR3 is 15 residues long. CDR3 nucleotides: TGTGCCATAACGAAGCGGGACATACCGACCGGGGAGCTGTTTTTT. Protein product: CAITKRDIPTGELFF.

This clonotype was observed many times. The CDR3 spells CATSEPGSSTEAFF. The CDR3 DNA reads as TGTGCCACCAGTGAGCCAGGGTCGAGCACTGAAGCTTTCTTT. The chain employs TRBV24-1 and TRBJ1-1; TRBD1 is a possible D gene (5 bases). In germline, CDR1 is KGHDR, CDR2 SFDVKD. This CDR3 contains 14 residues. Trimming took 4 bases from V and 4 from J, leaving 12 bases between them.

This clonotype was seen at least ten times. The chain uses TRBV27 and TRBJ2-5; D ambiguous. The CDR3 sequence is 14 residues long. The ends were cut back, 6 bases at V and 1 base at J, with 12 bases in the middle. Germline-derived CDR1 and CDR2 are MNHEY and SMNVEV (reference sequence). CDR3 sequence: CASSPGPPQETQYF. The CDR3 bases are TGTGCCAGCAGCCCAGGACCACCCCAAGAGACCCAGTACTTC.

At least ten counts were recorded for this clonotype. This chain uses TRBV15 with TRBJ2-7; no clear D gene. The CDR3 is 11 residues long. Per the germline V gene, CDR1 is LNHNV and CDR2 is YYDKDF (reference sequence). V was shortened by 9 bases and J by 3 bases, with 9 bases between the two germline ends. CDR3 sequence reads: CATTSDYEQYF. Here the CDR3 DNA reads TGTGCCACAACCTCGGACTACGAGCAGTACTTC. Looking up the rest from reference TRBV15 and TRBJ2-7 gives the full variable domain: DAMVIQNPRYQVTQFGKPVTLSCSQTLNHNVMYWYQQKSSQAPKLLFHYYDKDFNNEADTPDNFQSRRPNTSFCFLDIRSPGLGDTAMYLCATTSDYEQYFGPGTRLTVT.

This clonotype showed up many times. The V gene is TRBV20-1, the J gene TRBJ2-1; either TRBD1 or TRBD2 may fit D (5 bases each). The ends were cut back, 0 bases at V and 11 bases at J, with 17 bases in the middle. Germline lookup yields CDR1 DFQATT and CDR2 SNEGSKA (reference sequence). This CDR3 has 14 amino acids. This CDR3 reads CSARDLGTPEKQFF. CDR3 DNA sequence: TGCAGTGCTAGAGACCTAGGGACGCCAGAGAAGCAGTTCTTC.

As regards this clonotype: Given a much more abundant clone one base away, this may be a read error. This chain uses TRBV15 with TRBJ1-5; 7 bases line up with TRBD1. Germline V gives CDR1 LNHNV, CDR2 YYDKDF (reference sequence). This CDR3 region has 15 residues. The CDR3 sequence: CATGRETGPDQPQHF. The CDR3 DNA reads TGTGCCACCGGCAGAGAGACAGGGCCCGATCAGCCCCAGCATTTT.

The chain is built from TRBV13 and TRBJ2-2; D uncertain. V lost 5 bases to trimming and J lost 5 bases, with 9 bases between them. Germline assignment: CDR1 PRHDT and CDR2 FYEKMQ (reference sequence). This CDR3 is 13 amino acids long. The chain's CDR3 is CASSPFRTGELFF. The CDR3 DNA follows: TGTGCCAGCAGCCCCTTTAGAACCGGGGAGCTGTTTTTT.

Concerning this clonotype: Since a much larger clone is just one base distant, this may be a read error. This rearrangement joins TRBV7-2 to TRBJ1-1; D is ambiguous. Looked up from germline, CDR1 is SGHTA and CDR2 is FQGNSA. The length of the CDR3 is 14 residues. CDR3 coding DNA: TGTGCCAGCAGCTTCGGACGAATGAACACTGAAGCTATCTTT. As protein: CASSFGRMNTEAIF.

This chain links TRBV11-2 with TRBJ2-1; TRBD2 is a possible D gene (6 bases). The CDR3 consists of 17 residues. With 8 bases removed from V and 4 bases from J, the gap between germline ends came to 24 bases. CDR1 and CDR2 from the germline V gene are SGHAT and FQNNGV. CDR3 DNA sequence: TGTGCCAGCGGACCCTTTAGGGGTGATGGGGGGTACAATGAGCAGTTCTTC. This sequence encodes CASGPFRGDGGYNEQFF.

The rearrangement links TRBV6-1 to TRBJ2-5; D is perhaps TRBD1 (6 bases). V gave up 6 bases and J gave up 4 bases, with 24 bases separating them. This CDR3 comprises 17 residues. Germline V lookup: CDR1 MNHNS, CDR2 SASEGT. CDR3 bases: TGTGCCAGCAGGGGGCAAGGGCTAGCCCAACAGGGAGAGACCCAGTACTTC. Its protein is CASRGQGLAQQGETQYF.

The V gene is TRBV20-1, the J gene TRBJ2-2; either TRBD1 or TRBD2 may fit D (5 bases each). The germline gives CDR1 DFQATT, CDR2 SNEGSKA (reference sequence). The V end was cut by 2 bases, the J end by 2 bases, with 15 bases between. This CDR3 has 16 residues. This CDR3 reads CSARRTGTKNTGELFF. Written as DNA, the CDR3 is TGCAGTGCTAGACGAACCGGGACGAAAAACACCGGGGAGCTGTTTTTT.

The V gene is TRBV7-3, the J gene TRBJ2-2, with a possible D match to TRBD2 (5 bases). The germline V gene encodes CDR1 SGHTA and CDR2 FQGTGA. V gave up 6 bases and J gave up 6 bases, with 14 bases separating them. The CDR3 loop spans 14 amino acids. The CDR3 nucleotides read TGTGCCAGCAGGATACTAGACGGGTCCGGGGAGCTGTTTTTT. This gives the protein CASRILDGSGELFF. The complete variable domain, with remaining parts taken from reference TRBV7-3 and TRBJ2-2, reads GAGVSQTPSNKVTEKGKYVELRCDPISGHTALYWYRQSLGQGPEFLIYFQGTGAADDSGLPNDRFFAVRPEGSVSTLKIQRTERGDSAVYLCASRILDGSGELFFGEGSRLTVL.

The sample holds a few counts of this clonotype. The chain joins TRBV6-5 to TRBJ2-5; D call uncertain. The V end was cut by 0 bases, the J end by 1 base, with 12 bases between. CDR1 and CDR2 from the germline V gene are MNHEY and SVGAGI. The length of the CDR3 is 16 residues. The DNA for the CDR3 is TGTGCCAGCAGTTACTCCCGGCAGTCTATCCAAGAGACCCAGTACTTC. Amino acids: CASSYSRQSIQETQYF.

This clonotype was seen at least ten times. The chain couples TRBV28 to TRBJ1-1; TRBD1 agrees at 10 bases. The CDR3 consists of 14 residues. Trimming at V came to 7 bases and at J to 0 bases, leaving 2 bases not matched to a gene. The germline CDR1 and CDR2 sequences are MDHEN and SYDVKM. CDR3 protein: CASKDRGMNTEAFF. The CDR3 DNA reads TGTGCCAGCAAGGACAGGGGGATGAACACTGAAGCTTTCTTT.